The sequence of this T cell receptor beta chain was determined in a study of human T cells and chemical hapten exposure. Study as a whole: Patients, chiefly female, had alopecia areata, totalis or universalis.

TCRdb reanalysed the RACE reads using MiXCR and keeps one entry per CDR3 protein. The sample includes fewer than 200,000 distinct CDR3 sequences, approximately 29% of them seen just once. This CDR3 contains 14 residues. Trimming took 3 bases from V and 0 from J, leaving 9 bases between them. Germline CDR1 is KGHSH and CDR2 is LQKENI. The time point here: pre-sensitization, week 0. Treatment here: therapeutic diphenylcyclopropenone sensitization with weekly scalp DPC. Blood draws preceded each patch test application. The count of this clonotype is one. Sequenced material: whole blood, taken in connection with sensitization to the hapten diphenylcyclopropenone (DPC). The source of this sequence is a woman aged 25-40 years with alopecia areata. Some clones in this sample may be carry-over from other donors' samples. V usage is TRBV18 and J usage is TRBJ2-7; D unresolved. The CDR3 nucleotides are TGTGCCAGCTCACCCGATAGCCTCTCCTACGAGCAGTACTTC. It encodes CASSPDSLSYEQYF.